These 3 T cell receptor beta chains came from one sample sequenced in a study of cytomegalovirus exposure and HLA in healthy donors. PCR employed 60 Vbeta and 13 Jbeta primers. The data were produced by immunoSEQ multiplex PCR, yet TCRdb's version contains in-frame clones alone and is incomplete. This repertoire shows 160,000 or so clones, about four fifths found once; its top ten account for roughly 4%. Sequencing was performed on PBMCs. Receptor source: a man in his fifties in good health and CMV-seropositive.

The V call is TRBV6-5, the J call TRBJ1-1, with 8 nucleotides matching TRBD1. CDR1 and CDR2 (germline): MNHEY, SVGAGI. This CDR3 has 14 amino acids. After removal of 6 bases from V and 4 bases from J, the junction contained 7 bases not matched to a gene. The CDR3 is CASRATGGGTEAFF. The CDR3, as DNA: TGTGCCAGCAGGGCTACAGGGGGGGGCACTGAAGCTTTCTTT.

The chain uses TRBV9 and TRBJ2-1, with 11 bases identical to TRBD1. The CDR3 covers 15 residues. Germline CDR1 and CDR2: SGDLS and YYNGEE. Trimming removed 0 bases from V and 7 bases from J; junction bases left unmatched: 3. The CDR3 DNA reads TGTGCCAGCAGCGTAGGATGGGACAGGGGGAATGAGCAGTTCTTC. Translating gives CASSVGWDRGNEQFF.

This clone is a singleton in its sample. CDR3 protein: CASSYIDRNTEAFF. The CDR3 DNA reads TGTGCCAGCAGTTACATCGACAGGAACACTGAAGCTTTCTTT. This chain links TRBV6-6 with TRBJ1-1; possible D gene TRBD1, 5 bases. Germline V lookup: CDR1 MNHNY, CDR2 SVGAGI (reference sequence). CDR3 length: 14 residues. Trimming took 2 bases from V and 1 from J, leaving 8 bases between them.